The clone carrying this T cell receptor beta chain was seen at least ten times. What it binds is unknown. The sample comes from a study of blood T cells in healthy people across ages. As for the study in general: Every two T cells gave about one barcoded beta molecule via template switching. Overall study findings and caveats: Naive and antigen-experienced cells could not be conclusively compared, given unsorted PBMCs.

The CDR3 has 12 amino acids. CDR1 is LGHDT, CDR2 YNNKEL, per germline (reference sequence). V gave up 8 bases and J gave up 4 bases, with 11 bases separating them. A sample-barcoded 5' primer and a J-beta primer mix were used in a second PCR of roughly 6 to 11 cycles. MiXCR was run by TCRdb on the 5' RACE reads, yielding one entry per CDR3 protein. This sample has around 520,000 distinct CDR3 sequences, with about 27% found just once. This sample was shared with a second study, whose subject was T cells of mothers and their children. That study reports: The overlap seen between related mothers and children slightly exceeded that of unrelated pairs, though not significantly.

The sequenced material came from blood. This chain uses TRBV3-1 with TRBJ2-5; D is possibly TRBD1 (6 bases). The sequence was obtained from a boy aged 2 to 10 in good health. The CDR3 protein is CASSQGRETQYF. The DNA of the CDR3 is TGTGCCAGCTCACAGGGAAGAGAGACCCAGTACTTC.